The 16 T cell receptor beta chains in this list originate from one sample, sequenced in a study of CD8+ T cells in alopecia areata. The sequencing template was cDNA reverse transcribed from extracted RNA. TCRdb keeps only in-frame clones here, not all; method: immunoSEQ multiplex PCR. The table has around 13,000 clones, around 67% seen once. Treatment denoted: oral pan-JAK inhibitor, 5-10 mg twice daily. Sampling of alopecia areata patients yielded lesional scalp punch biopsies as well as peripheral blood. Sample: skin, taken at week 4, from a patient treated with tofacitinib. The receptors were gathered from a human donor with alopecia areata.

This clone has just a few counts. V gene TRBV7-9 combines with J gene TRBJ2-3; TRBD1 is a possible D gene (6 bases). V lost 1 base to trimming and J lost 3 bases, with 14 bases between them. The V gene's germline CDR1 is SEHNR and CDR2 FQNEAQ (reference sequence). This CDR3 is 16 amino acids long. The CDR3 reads CASSLEARGSTDTQYF. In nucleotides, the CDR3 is TGTGCCAGCAGCTTAGAAGCCAGGGGTTCAACAGATACGCAGTATTTT.

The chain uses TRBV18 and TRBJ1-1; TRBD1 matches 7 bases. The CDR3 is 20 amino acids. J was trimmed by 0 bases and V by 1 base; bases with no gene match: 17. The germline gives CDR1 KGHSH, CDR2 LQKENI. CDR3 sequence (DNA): TGTGCCAGCTCACCACGAATCGACGGACAGGTTTTGAGGCTGAACACTGAAGCTTTCTTT. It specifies CASSPRIDGQVLRLNTEAFF. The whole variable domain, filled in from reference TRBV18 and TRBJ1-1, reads NAGVMQNPRHLVRRRGQEARLRCSPMKGHSHVYWYRQLPEEGLKFMVYLQKENIIDESGMPKERFSAEFPKEGPSILRIQQVVRGDSAAYFCASSPRIDGQVLRLNTEAFFGQGTRLTVV.

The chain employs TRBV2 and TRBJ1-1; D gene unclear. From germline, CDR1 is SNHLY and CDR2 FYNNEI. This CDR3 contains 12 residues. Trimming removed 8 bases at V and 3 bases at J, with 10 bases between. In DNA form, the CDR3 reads TGTGCCAGCGGTAGAGAGGACACTGAAGCTTTCTTT. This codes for CASGREDTEAFF.

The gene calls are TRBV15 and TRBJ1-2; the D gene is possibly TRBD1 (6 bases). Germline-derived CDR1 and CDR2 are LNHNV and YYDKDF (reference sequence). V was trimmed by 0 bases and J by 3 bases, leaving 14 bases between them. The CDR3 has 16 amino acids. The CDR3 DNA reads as TGTGCCACCAGCAGAGATTTGGGCAGGGGCGACTATGGCTACACCTTC. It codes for CATSRDLGRGDYGYTF.

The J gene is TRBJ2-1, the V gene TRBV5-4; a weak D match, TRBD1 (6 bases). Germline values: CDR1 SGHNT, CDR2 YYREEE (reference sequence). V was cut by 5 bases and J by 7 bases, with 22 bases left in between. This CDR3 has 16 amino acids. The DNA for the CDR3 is TGTGCCAGCAGACCTGGACAGACGCTAGGTTCAAATGAGCAGTTCTTC. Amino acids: CASRPGQTLGSNEQFF.

The CDR3: CASSQDPGHEQYF. The CDR3, as DNA: TGCGCCAGCAGCCAAGATCCGGGGCACGAGCAGTACTTC. The V gene is TRBV4-1, the J gene TRBJ2-7; D could derive from TRBD1 or TRBD2 (5 bases each). Trimming left V 0 bases short and J 5 bases short, with 8 bases between. The CDR3 is 13 residues long. From germline, CDR1 is MGHRA and CDR2 YSYEKL.

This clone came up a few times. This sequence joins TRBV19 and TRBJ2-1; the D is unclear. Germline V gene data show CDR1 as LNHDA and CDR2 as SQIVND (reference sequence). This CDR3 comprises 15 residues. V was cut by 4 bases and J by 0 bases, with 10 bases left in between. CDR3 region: CASSKDRSSYNEQFF. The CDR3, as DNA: TGTGCCAGTAGTAAGGACCGAAGCTCCTACAATGAGCAGTTCTTC.

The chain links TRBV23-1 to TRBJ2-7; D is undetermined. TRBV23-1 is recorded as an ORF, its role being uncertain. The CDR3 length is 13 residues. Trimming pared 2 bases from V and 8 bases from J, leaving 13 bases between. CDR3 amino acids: CASSQSSRTQQYF. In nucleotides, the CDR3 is TGCGCCAGCAGTCAAAGTTCGCGGACGCAGCAGTACTTC.

CDR3 in DNA: TGTGCCAGCAGCTTGACGAACACCGGGGAGCTGTTTTTT. Residues: CASSLTNTGELFF. This rearrangement joins TRBV7-3 to TRBJ2-2; D call uncertain. The germline V gene encodes CDR1 SGHTA and CDR2 FQGTGA. The CDR3 length is 13 residues. Between the trimmed V and J ends, which lost 3 bases and 0 bases, there was a span of 2 bases.

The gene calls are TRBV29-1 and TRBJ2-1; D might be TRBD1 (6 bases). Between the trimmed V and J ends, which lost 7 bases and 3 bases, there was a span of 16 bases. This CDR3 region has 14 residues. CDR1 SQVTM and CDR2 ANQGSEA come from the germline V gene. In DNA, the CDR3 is TGCAGCGCCACAGGGTTATCCCTCTACAATGAGCAGTTCTTC. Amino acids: CSATGLSLYNEQFF.

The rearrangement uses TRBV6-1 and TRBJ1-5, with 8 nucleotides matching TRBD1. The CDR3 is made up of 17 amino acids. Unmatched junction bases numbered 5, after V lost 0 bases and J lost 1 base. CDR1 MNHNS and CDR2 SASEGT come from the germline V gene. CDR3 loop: CASSEAPGGGSNQPQHF. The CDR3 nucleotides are TGTGCCAGCAGTGAAGCCCCAGGGGGCGGGAGCAATCAGCCCCAGCATTTT.

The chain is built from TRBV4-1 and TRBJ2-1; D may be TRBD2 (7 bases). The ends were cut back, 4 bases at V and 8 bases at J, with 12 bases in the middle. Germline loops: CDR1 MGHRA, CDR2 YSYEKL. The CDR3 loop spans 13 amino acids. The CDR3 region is CASSLWGGYEQFF. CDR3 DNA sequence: TGCGCCAGCAGCCTTTGGGGGGGCTATGAGCAGTTCTTC.

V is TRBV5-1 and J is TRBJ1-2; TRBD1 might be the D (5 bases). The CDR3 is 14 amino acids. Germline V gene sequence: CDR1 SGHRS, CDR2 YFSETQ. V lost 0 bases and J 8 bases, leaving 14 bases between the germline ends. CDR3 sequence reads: CASSLERGTSGYTF. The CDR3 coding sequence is TGCGCCAGCAGCTTGGAACGGGGGACGAGCGGCTACACCTTC.

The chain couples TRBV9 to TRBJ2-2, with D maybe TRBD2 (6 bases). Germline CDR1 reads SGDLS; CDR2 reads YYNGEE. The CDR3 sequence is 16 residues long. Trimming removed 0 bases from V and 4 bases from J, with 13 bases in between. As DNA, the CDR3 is TGTGCCAGCAGCGTAGCTCGGGGACTCGCCACCGGGGAGCTGTTTTTT. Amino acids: CASSVARGLATGELFF.

The CDR3 reads CASRDSGGNQETQYF. CDR3 in DNA: TGTGCCAGCAGGGACTCCGGGGGGAATCAAGAGACCCAGTACTTC. V gene TRBV2 combines with J gene TRBJ2-5, with 7 nucleotides matching TRBD2. V trimming: 6 bases; J trimming: 2 bases; junction bases outside the gene matches: 9. The CDR3 is made up of 15 amino acids. Germline V gene lookup returns CDR1 SNHLY and CDR2 FYNNEI.

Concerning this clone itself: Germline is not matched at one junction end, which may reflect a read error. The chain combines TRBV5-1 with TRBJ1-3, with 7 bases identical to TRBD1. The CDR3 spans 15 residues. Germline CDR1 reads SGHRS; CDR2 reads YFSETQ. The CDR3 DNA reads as TGCGCCAGCAGCTCCCGGGACAGCCCTGGAAACACCACATATTTT. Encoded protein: CASSSRDSPGNTTYF. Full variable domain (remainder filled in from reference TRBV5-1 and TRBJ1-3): KAGVTQTPRYLIKTRGQQVTLSCSPISGHRSVSWYQQTPGQGLQFLFEYFSETQRNKGNFPGRFSGRQFSNSRSEMNVSTLELGDSALYLCASSSRDSPGNTTYFGEGSWLTVV.